The sequence of this TCR beta chain was determined in a study of cytomegalovirus exposure and HLA in healthy donors. Broader study findings: The study put around 180 TCR beta chains on its list as cytomegalovirus-associated. When analyzed later, a missense DCLRE1C variant was found to be linked to TCR beta V- and J-gene trimming. There were some public TCRs occurring in many donors, but most TCR sequences were rare. In an earlier analysis, most TCR beta V segments were productive about 87% or about 30% of the time.

In regard to this clone: Antigen unknown.

A multiplex PCR was run with 60 Vbeta primers and 13 Jbeta primers. The data were produced by immunoSEQ multiplex PCR, yet TCRdb's version contains in-frame clones alone and is incomplete. The table shows roughly 58,000 clones, with about 83% occurring only once. The sequence derives from a human donor in good health. Specimen: PBMCs.

CDR3: CASSLHPPGSAEAFF. The CDR3 DNA is TGTGCCAGCAGCTTACATCCGCCCGGGAGCGCTGAAGCTTTCTTT. The chain links TRBV7-3 to TRBJ1-1; no firm D call. CDR1 SGHTA and CDR2 FQGTGA come from the germline V gene. Deletions cut 2 bases from V and 6 bases from J, with 16 bases between. The CDR3 runs 15 residues. The whole variable domain, filled in from reference TRBV7-3 and TRBJ1-1, reads GAGVSQTPSNKVTEKGKYVELRCDPISGHTALYWYRQSLGQGPEFLIYFQGTGAADDSGLPNDRFFAVRPEGSVSTLKIQRTERGDSAVYLCASSLHPPGSAEAFFGQGTRLTVV.